One sample yielded the 15 T cell receptor beta chains listed below, sequenced in a study of STAT3 mutations in large granular lymphocyte leukemia. Produced via immunoSEQ multiplex PCR; TCRdb's table is partial and in-frame only. The repertoire consists of roughly 40,000 clones, with approximately 91% occurring once and the leading ten covering approximately 0.42%. Antigens of these TCRs are unknown. Study conclusions and caveats: In T-cell large granular lymphocyte leukemia, about half of patients showed multiple immunodominant subclonotypes.

The material sequenced was PBMCs. These receptors were collected from a human donor with T large granular lymphocyte leukemia. Some clones in this sample may be carry-over from other donors' samples.

The rearrangement joins TRBV5-1 to TRBJ2-3, with a possible D match to TRBD2 (6 bases). CDR1 is SGHRS, CDR2 YFSETQ, per germline. The CDR3 spans 15 residues. Between the trimmed V and J ends, which lost 4 bases and 5 bases, there was a span of 17 bases. CDR3 sequence: CASSMGLPPGDTQYF. In DNA form, the CDR3 reads TGCGCCAGCAGCATGGGACTCCCACCGGGAGATACGCAGTATTTT.

The chain has TRBV5-1 and TRBJ1-4; D ambiguous. There are 18 residues in the CDR3. The germline CDR1 and CDR2 sequences are SGHRS and YFSETQ. V was pared by 4 bases and J by 0 bases, with 19 bases between. DNA of the CDR3: TGCGCCAGCAGCCCCGGGATTTCCCCAACTACAACTAATGAAAAACTGTTTTTT. Protein sequence: CASSPGISPTTTNEKLFF.

The CDR3 region has the DNA TGTGCCAGCTCATCCGGGCTAGCGGGGGGGGCACAGGAGCAGTTCTTC. This gives the protein CASSSGLAGGAQEQFF. This chain uses TRBV18 with TRBJ2-1; 12 bases match TRBD2. The CDR3 sequence is 16 residues long. Germline values: CDR1 KGHSH, CDR2 LQKENI. Trimming cost V 5 bases and J 10 bases; bases outside gene matches: 12.

The chain combines TRBV9 with TRBJ2-7, with 10 bases aligning to TRBD2. J was trimmed by 4 bases and V by 0 bases; bases with no gene match: 13. The CDR3 spans 18 residues. In germline, CDR1 is SGDLS, CDR2 YYNGEE. CDR3 sequence (DNA): TGTGCCAGCAGCGTAGGTACTAGCGGGGTCGCGACAGATTACGAGCAGTACTTC. Protein: CASSVGTSGVATDYEQYF.

This clone came up a few times. V gene TRBV6-1 combines with J gene TRBJ1-5, with D possibly matching TRBD1 (5 bases). The CDR3 contains 14 residues. Trimming took 2 bases from V and 0 from J, leaving 5 bases between them. Germline loops: CDR1 MNHNS, CDR2 SASEGT. CDR3 loop: CASSEQGSNQPQHF. CDR3 bases: TGTGCCAGCAGTGAACAGGGTAGCAATCAGCCCCAGCATTTT.

V gene TRBV29-1 combines with J gene TRBJ1-4; D is ambiguous. This CDR3 is built from 12 residues. CDR1 and CDR2 (germline): SQVTM, ANQGSEA. Trimming removed 4 bases from V and 5 bases from J, with 8 bases in between. CDR3 bases: TGCAGCGTTGGTTGGGAGAATGAAAAACTGTTTTTT. Translated, it gives CSVGWENEKLFF.

The chain combines TRBV5-4 with TRBJ1-6; 9 positions agree with TRBD1. Trimming at V came to 0 bases and at J to 10 bases, leaving 2 bases not matched to a gene. The CDR3 sequence is 14 residues long. From germline, CDR1 is SGHNT and CDR2 YYREEE (reference sequence). The CDR3: CASSLGTGDSPLHF. In DNA form, the CDR3 reads TGTGCCAGCAGCTTGGGGACAGGGGACTCACCCCTCCACTTT.

V is TRBV5-6 and J is TRBJ2-2, with 7 positions matching TRBD1. Trimming took 1 base from V and 0 from J; bases not matched to a gene: 3. The germline CDR1 and CDR2 sequences are SGHDT and YYEEEE. The length of the CDR3 is 16 residues. In DNA form, the CDR3 reads TGTGCCAGCAGCTTGACAGGGGAGCCGAACACCGGGGAGCTGTTTTTT. The encoded protein is CASSLTGEPNTGELFF.

This rearrangement joins TRBV29-1 to TRBJ2-2; the D gene is possibly TRBD2 (5 bases). The CDR3 is 13 amino acids. V was clipped by 4 bases and J by 6 bases, with 12 bases between them. Germline lookup yields CDR1 SQVTM and CDR2 ANQGSEA. The CDR3 sequence is CSVGAAGAGELFF. CDR3 nucleotide sequence: TGCAGCGTTGGGGCGGCGGGCGCCGGGGAGCTGTTTTTT.

The rearrangement joins TRBV7-2 to TRBJ1-1; TRBD1 aligns across 8 bases. CDR3 length equals 15 residues. The V segment lost 5 bases and the J segment 4 bases; nucleotides outside the gene matches: 9. CDR1 and CDR2 (germline): SGHTA, FQGNSA. The CDR3 DNA reads as TGTGCCAGCAGCCCAGGGGGCGCCTCTGGCACTGAAGCTTTCTTT. Translation: CASSPGGASGTEAFF.

This clone was observed a single time. This sequence joins TRBV18 and TRBJ1-6; D is unclear. The germline V gene has CDR1 KGHSH and CDR2 LQKENI. This CDR3 is 14 amino acids long. The V gene lost 5 bases and the J gene lost 8 bases, with 13 bases spanning the gap. The CDR3: CASSTNPRDSPLHF. CDR3 coding DNA: TGTGCCAGCTCAACTAACCCTAGGGATTCACCCCTCCACTTT. Looking up the rest from reference TRBV18 and TRBJ1-6 gives the full variable domain: NAGVMQNPRHLVRRRGQEARLRCSPMKGHSHVYWYRQLPEEGLKFMVYLQKENIIDESGMPKERFSAEFPKEGPSILRIQQVVRGDSAAYFCASSTNPRDSPLHFGNGTRLTVT.

This clone has a single count. The chain links TRBV18 to TRBJ2-3; 9 positions agree with TRBD1. J lost 5 bases, V lost 3 bases, and 9 bases had no gene match. Germline CDR1 is KGHSH and CDR2 is LQKENI. This CDR3 region has 16 residues. The CDR3 loop is CASSPLPGQGGDTQYF. The CDR3 DNA is TGTGCCAGCTCACCGTTGCCGGGACAGGGCGGAGATACGCAGTATTTT.

V is TRBV18 and J is TRBJ2-7; unclear D gene. CDR1 KGHSH and CDR2 LQKENI come from the germline V gene. This CDR3 is built from 14 residues. Trimming stripped 0 bases from V and 4 bases from J, with 10 bases between. CDR3 residues: CASSPPGGAYEQYV. The CDR3 DNA reads as TGTGCCAGCTCACCACCGGGCGGAGCATACGAGCAGTACGTC.

The CDR3, as DNA: TGTGCCAGCAGTCTCGCGACAGGGCTACAGCCCCAGCATTTT. Amino acid sequence: CASSLATGLQPQHF. The J gene is TRBJ1-5, the V gene TRBV27; 7 positions match TRBD1. This CDR3 is built from 14 residues. Germline assignment: CDR1 MNHEY and CDR2 SMNVEV (reference sequence). Trimming took 5 bases from V and 7 from J; bases not matched to a gene: 8.

V is TRBV9 and J is TRBJ2-2; D is ambiguous. Germline lookup yields CDR1 SGDLS and CDR2 YYNGEE. Deletions cut 0 bases from V and 5 bases from J, with 5 bases between. The CDR3 sequence is 13 residues long. CDR3: CASSVDYTGELFF. The CDR3 nucleotides are TGTGCCAGCAGCGTAGACTATACCGGGGAGCTGTTTTTT.